Given below is one TCR beta chain in context. What it binds is unknown. MiXCR, run by TCRdb on the 5' RACE reads, gives a single entry per CDR3 protein. The sample lists 40,000 to 60,000 distinct CDR3 sequences, less than 35% seen once, with 43% in the top ten. The CDR3 runs to 14 residues. The ends were cut back, 6 bases at V and 0 bases at J, with 10 bases in the middle. These data originate in a study of T-cell memory formation after mild COVID-19. The study, taken as a whole, reports: Memory cells collected pre-infection included some clones that later responded, suggesting cross-reactive memory joined.

Material for sequencing was PBMCs or a T cell subset sorted from them (not recorded which). The rearrangement joins TRBV12-3 or TRBV12-4 to TRBJ2-3; D not resolved. This clonotype originated in a man aged 18 to 30 who had mild COVID-19 (a few samples of this study predate the infection). Cell type and time point are not known. CDR3 sequence: CASSLRGSTDTQYF. The DNA of the CDR3 is TGTGCCAGCAGCCTCCGTGGGAGCACAGATACGCAGTATTTT.